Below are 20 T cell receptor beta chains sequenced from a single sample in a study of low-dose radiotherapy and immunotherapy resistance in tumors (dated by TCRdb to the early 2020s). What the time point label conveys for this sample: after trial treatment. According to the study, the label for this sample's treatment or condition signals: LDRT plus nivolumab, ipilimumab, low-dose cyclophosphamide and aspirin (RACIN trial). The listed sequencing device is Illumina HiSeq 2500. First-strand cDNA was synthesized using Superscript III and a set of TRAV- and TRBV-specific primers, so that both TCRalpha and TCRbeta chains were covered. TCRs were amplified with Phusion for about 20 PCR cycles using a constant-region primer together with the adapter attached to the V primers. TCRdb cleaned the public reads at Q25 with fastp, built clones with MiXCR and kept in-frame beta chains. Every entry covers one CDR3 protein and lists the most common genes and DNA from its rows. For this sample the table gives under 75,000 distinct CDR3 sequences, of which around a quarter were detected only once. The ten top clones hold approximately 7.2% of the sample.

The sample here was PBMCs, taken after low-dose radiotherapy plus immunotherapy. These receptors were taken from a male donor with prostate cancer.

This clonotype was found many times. The CDR3 region is CASSRRDTVGTYEQYF. As DNA, the CDR3 is TGTGCCAGCAGTAGAAGGGACACGGTAGGAACCTACGAGCAGTACTTC. The chain couples TRBV6-2 or TRBV6-3 to TRBJ2-7; possible D gene TRBD1, 6 bases. Trimming left V 5 bases short and J 2 bases short, with 19 bases between. There are 16 residues in the CDR3. Germline V gene lookup returns CDR1 MNHEY and CDR2 SVGEGT.

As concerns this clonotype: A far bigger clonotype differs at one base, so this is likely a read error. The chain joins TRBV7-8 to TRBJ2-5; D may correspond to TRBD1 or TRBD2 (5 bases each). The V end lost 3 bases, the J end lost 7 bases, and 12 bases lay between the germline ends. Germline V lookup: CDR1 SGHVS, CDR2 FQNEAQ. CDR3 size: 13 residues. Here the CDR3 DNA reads TGTGCCAGCAGCTTTGGGCCGAGGGGGACCCAGTACTTC. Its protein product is CASSFGPRGTQYF.

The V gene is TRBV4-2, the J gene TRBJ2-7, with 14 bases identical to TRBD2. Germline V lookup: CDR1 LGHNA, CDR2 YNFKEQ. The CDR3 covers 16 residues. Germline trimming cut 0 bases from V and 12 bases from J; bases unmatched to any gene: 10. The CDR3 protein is CASSQETSGGALPLYF. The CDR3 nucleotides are TGTGCCAGCAGCCAAGAGACTAGCGGGGGGGCCCTACCTCTGTACTTC.

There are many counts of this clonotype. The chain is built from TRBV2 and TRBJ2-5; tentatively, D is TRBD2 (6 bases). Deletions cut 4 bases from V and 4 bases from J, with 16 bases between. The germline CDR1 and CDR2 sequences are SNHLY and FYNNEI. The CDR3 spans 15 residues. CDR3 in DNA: TGTGCCAGCAGTGTCGGCGGGATCAGGCGAGAGACCCAGTACTTC. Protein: CASSVGGIRRETQYF.

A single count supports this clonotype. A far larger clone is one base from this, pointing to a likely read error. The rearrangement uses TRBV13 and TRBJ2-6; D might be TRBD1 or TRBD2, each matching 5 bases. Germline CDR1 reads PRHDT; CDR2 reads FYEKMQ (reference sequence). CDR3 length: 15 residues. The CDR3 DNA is TGTGCCAGCAGTTGGGACCCCTCTGGGGCCAACGTCCTGGCTTTC. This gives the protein CASSWDPSGANVLAF.

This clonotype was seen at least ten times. CDR3 coding DNA: TGTGCCAGCAGCCAAGAGGGACAGGGAACCGACGAGCAGTACTTC. Translating it yields CASSQEGQGTDEQYF. V gene TRBV3-1 combines with J gene TRBJ2-7; 9 nucleotides line up with TRBD1. The CDR3 has 15 amino acids. V lost 0 bases and J lost 5; bases outside the gene matches: 5. CDR1 is LGHDT and CDR2 is YNNKEL in the germline V gene (reference sequence).

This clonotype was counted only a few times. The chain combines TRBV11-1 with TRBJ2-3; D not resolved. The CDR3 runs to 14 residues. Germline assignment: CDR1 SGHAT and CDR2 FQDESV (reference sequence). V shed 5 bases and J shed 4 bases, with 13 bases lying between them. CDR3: CASSPTIASDTQYF. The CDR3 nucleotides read TGTGCCAGCAGCCCAACCATAGCATCAGATACGCAGTATTTT.

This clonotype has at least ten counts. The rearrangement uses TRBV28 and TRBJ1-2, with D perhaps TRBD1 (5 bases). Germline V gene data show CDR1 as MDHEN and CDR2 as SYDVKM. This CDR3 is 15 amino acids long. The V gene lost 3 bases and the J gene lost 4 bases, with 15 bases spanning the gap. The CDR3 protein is CASSFTGRRGYGYTF. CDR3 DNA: TGTGCCAGCAGTTTTACAGGAAGGCGTGGCTATGGCTACACCTTC.

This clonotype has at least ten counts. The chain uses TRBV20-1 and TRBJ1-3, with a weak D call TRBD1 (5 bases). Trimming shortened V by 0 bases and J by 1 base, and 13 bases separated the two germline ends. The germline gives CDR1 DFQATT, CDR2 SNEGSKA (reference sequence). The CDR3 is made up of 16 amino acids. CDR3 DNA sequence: TGCAGTGCTAGAGAGGCGAAGGGGCCTTCTGGAAACACCATATATTTT. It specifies CSAREAKGPSGNTIYF.

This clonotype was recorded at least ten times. The CDR3 DNA sequence: TGTGCCAGCAGGGTCTGGGGGGGACAGGGGAACACTGAAGCTTTCTTT. Protein product: CASRVWGGQGNTEAFF. This sequence joins TRBV27 and TRBJ1-1; 9 nucleotides agree with TRBD1. This CDR3 is built from 16 residues. J was trimmed by 1 base and V by 6 bases; bases with no gene match: 9. Germline lookup yields CDR1 MNHEY and CDR2 SMNVEV (reference sequence).

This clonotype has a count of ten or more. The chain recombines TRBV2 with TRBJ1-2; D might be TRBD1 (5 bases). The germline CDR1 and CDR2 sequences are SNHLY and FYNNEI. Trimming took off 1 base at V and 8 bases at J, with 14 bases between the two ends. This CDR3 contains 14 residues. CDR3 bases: TGTGCCAGCAGTGAAGAACGGGGCGTACGCGGCTACACCTTC. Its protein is CASSEERGVRGYTF. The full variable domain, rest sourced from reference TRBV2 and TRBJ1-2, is EPEVTQTPSHQVTQMGQEVILRCVPISNHLYFYWYRQILGQKVEFLVSFYNNEISEKSEIFDDQFSVERPDGSNFTLKIRSTKLEDSAMYFCASSEERGVRGYTFGSGTRLTVV.

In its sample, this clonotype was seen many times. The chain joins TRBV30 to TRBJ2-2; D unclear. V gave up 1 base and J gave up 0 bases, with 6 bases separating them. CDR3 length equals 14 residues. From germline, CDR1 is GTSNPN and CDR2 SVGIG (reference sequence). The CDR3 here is CAWSEVANTGELFF. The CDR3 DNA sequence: TGTGCCTGGAGTGAGGTAGCGAACACCGGGGAGCTGTTTTTT.

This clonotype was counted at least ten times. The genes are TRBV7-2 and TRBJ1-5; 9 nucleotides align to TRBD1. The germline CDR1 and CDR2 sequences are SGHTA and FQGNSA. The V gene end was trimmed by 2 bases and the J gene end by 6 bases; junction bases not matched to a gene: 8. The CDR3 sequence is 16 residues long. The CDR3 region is CASSLRVGTGRQPQHF. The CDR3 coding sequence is TGTGCCAGCAGCTTAAGGGTCGGGACAGGGCGTCAGCCCCAGCATTTT.

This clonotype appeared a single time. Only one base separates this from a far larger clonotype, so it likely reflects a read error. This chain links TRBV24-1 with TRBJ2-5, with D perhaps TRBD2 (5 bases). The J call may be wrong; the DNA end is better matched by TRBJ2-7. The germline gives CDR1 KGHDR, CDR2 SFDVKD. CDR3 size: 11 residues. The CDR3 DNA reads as TGTGCCACCAGTGAGGCGGGCGAGCAGTACTTC. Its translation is CATSEAGEQYF.

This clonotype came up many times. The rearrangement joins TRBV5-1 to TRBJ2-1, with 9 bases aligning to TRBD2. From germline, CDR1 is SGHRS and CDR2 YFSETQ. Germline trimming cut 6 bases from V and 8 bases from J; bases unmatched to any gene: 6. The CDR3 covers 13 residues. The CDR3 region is CASKVAGVDEQFF. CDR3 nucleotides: TGCGCCAGCAAGGTAGCGGGGGTTGATGAGCAGTTCTTC. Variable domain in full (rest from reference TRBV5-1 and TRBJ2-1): KAGVTQTPRYLIKTRGQQVTLSCSPISGHRSVSWYQQTPGQGLQFLFEYFSETQRNKGNFPGRFSGRQFSNSRSEMNVSTLELGDSALYLCASKVAGVDEQFFGPGTRLTVL.

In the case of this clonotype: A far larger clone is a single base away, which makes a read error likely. The CDR3 is CASSQSTGSHGQYF. The DNA for the CDR3 is TGTGCCAGCAGCCAATCGACAGGGAGCCACGGGCAGTACTTC. The chain is built from TRBV7-6 and TRBJ2-7; 7 bases line up with TRBD1. This CDR3 region has 14 residues. With 5 bases clipped from V and 9 bases from J, the junction kept 13 bases outside the gene matches. Germline CDR1 is SGHVS and CDR2 is FNYEAQ. Variable domain in full (rest from reference TRBV7-6 and TRBJ2-7): GAGVSQSPRYKVTKRGQDVALRCDPISGHVSLYWYRQALGQGPEFLTYFNYEAQQDKSGLPNDRFSAERPEGSISTLTIQRTEQRDSAMYRCASSQSTGSHGQYFGPGTRLTVT.

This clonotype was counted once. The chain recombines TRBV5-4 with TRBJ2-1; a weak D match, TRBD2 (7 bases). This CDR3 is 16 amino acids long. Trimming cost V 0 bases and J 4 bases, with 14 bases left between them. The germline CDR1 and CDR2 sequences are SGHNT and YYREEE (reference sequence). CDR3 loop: CASSLAGGGPYNEQFF. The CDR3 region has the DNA TGTGCCAGCAGCTTGGCGGGCGGGGGCCCTTACAATGAGCAGTTCTTC.

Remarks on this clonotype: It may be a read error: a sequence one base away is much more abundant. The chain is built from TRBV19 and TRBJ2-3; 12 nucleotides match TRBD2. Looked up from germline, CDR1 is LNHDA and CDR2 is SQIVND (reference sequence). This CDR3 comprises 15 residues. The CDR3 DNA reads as TGTGCCAATAGTATGGGGACTAGCGGGCCAGCTACGCAGTATTTT. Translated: CANSMGTSGPATQYF.

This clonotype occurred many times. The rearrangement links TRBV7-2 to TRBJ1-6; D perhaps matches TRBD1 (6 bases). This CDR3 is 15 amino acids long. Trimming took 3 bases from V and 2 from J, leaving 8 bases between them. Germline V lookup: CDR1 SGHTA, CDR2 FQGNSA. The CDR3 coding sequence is TGTGCCAGCAGCTTGGACAGCACCTATAATTCACCCCTCCACTTT. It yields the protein CASSLDSTYNSPLHF.

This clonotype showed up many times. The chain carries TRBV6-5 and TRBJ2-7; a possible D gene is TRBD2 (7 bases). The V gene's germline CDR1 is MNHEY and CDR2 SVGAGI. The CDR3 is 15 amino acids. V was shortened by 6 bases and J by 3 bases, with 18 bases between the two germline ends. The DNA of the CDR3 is TGTGCCAGCAGCAATGGGGGGGGCCCCGGCTACGAGCAGTACTTC. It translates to CASSNGGGPGYEQYF.